What follows are 26 T cell receptor beta chains derived from one specimen sequenced in a study of breast tumors, draining lymph nodes, adjacent tissues. The lymph nodes were axillary draining lymph nodes from breast cancer patients. TCRdb itself ran the multiplex PCR reads through MiXCR, one entry per CDR3 protein. The sample lists 150,000 or so distinct CDR3 sequences; roughly a third were seen once. The sequenced material came from axillary lymph node tissue. The source is a female donor with breast cancer. Some clones in this sample may be carry-over from other donors' samples.

This clonotype has more than one count but fewer than ten. This chain joins TRBV7-9 and TRBJ1-1; D is ambiguous. Per germline, CDR1 SEHNR and CDR2 FQNEAQ (reference sequence). The CDR3 length is 14 residues. V was cut by 2 bases and J by 0 bases, with 7 bases left in between. In DNA form, the CDR3 reads TGTGCCAGCAGCTTACAGATGATGAACACTGAAGCTTTCTTT. It translates to CASSLQMMNTEAFF.

With respect to this clonotype: One end of the junction does not line up with germline, which may come from a read error. This chain joins TRBV29-1 and TRBJ2-3; no clear D. The CDR3 runs 13 residues. Per the germline V gene, CDR1 is SQVTM and CDR2 is ANQGSEA. The CDR3 is CSVGVEWTDTRHF. The CDR3 DNA reads as TGCAGCGTTGGGGTGGAGTGGACGGATACGCGGCATTTT.

Comment on this clonotype: Just one base apart from a much larger clone, this may be a read error. V gene TRBV5-6 combines with J gene TRBJ2-7; maybe TRBD2 (6 bases). Germline V gene sequence: CDR1 SGHDT, CDR2 YYEEEE. Trimming removed 4 bases at V and 6 bases at J, with 20 bases between. The length of the CDR3 is 15 residues. CDR3 in amino acids: CASSTRGSPLPEQYF. For the CDR3, the DNA is TGTGCCAGCAGCACACGGGGGTCTCCCCTCCCCGAGCAGTACTTC.

This clonotype was recorded many times. The chain couples TRBV5-1 to TRBJ2-1, with D unclear. This CDR3 has 13 amino acids. V lost 0 bases and J 7 bases, leaving 8 bases between the germline ends. Germline lookup yields CDR1 SGHRS and CDR2 YFSETQ. The CDR3 is CASSLGRRNEQFF. The CDR3 bases are TGCGCCAGCAGCTTGGGCAGGAGAAATGAGCAGTTCTTC.

This clonotype was recorded many times. V is TRBV7-2 and J is TRBJ1-2; TRBD1 is a possible D gene (5 bases). V lost 3 bases to trimming and J lost 4 bases, with 15 bases between them. The CDR3 runs 15 residues. Germline CDR1 SGHTA, CDR2 FQGNSA. CDR3 sequence reads: CASSFAGKIFYGYTF. For the CDR3, the DNA is TGTGCCAGCAGCTTTGCAGGGAAGATTTTCTATGGCTACACCTTC.

This clonotype was seen more than once but under ten times. A much larger clonotype is one base distant, so this may be a read error. The chain recombines TRBV19 with TRBJ1-5; weak D call: TRBD1 (6 bases). Germline CDR1 LNHDA, CDR2 SQIVND (reference sequence). The CDR3 is 17 amino acids. The chain's CDR3 is CASSIVQGLYSNQPQPF. For the CDR3, the DNA is TGTGCCAGTAGTATAGTCCAGGGGCTGTATAGCAATCAGCCCCAGCCTTTT.

The chain carries TRBV6-4 and TRBJ1-6; 9 nucleotides match TRBD1. The CDR3 totals 15 residues. The junction had 2 bases not matched to a gene; V was cut back by 4 bases and J by 4 bases. The V gene's germline CDR1 is MRHNA and CDR2 SNTAGT. The CDR3 reads CASSGTGAYNSPLHF. In DNA, the CDR3 is TGTGCCAGCAGTGGGACAGGGGCATATAATTCACCCCTCCACTTT.

Points on this clonotype: One junction end does not reproduce the germline sequence, and a read error may be involved. The gene calls are TRBV9 and TRBJ2-7, with TRBD2 identical over 9 bases. The CDR3 has 14 amino acids. Germline CDR1 SGDLS, CDR2 YYNGEE. The CDR3 DNA is TGTGCCAGCAGTTTAGGACTAGCGACCTATGAGCAGTCCTTC. This codes for CASSLGLATYEQSF. Filled out from reference TRBV9 and TRBJ2-7, the complete variable domain reads DSGVTQTPKHLITATGQRVTLRCSPRSGDLSVYWYQQSLDQGLQFLIQYYNGEERAKGNILERFSAQQFPDLHSELNLSSLELGDSALYFCASSLGLATYEQSFGPGTRLTVT.

Turning to this clonotype: The conserved closing phenylalanine or tryptophan is absent in this CDR3, likely reflecting a read error. The DNA is omitted, as the CDR3 cannot be located on it reliably, and the CDR3 follows TCRdb's listing. This rearrangement joins TRBV5-1 to TRBJ2-5. Inclusive of both ends, the CDR3 amounts to 8 amino acids. Germline V gene sequence: CDR1 SGHRS, CDR2 YFSETQ. This CDR3 reads CASSLEGT.

This clonotype was recorded once. Its ends do not fully match the called genes, so a read error is possible. This rearrangement joins TRBV14 to TRBJ2-3, with TRBD1 identical over 8 bases. This CDR3 is 16 amino acids long. Germline assignment: CDR1 SGHDN and CDR2 FVKESK. The CDR3 here is CASPYAGGDRTDTQYF. The CDR3 coding sequence is TGTGCCAGCCCCTATGCAGGGGGCGACAGGACAGATACGCAGTACTTT.

This clonotype showed up many times. The chain joins TRBV20-1 to TRBJ2-5; 8 bases agree with TRBD2. Unmatched junction bases numbered 8, after V lost 5 bases and J lost 3 bases. The CDR3 is 14 residues long. Germline values: CDR1 DFQATT, CDR2 SNEGSKA (reference sequence). CDR3 amino acids: CSAEHTSGEETQYF. The CDR3 DNA reads as TGCAGTGCTGAGCACACTAGCGGCGAAGAGACCCAGTACTTC.

About this clonotype: A much bigger clone sits one base away, suggesting this may be a read error. The chain combines TRBV20-1 with TRBJ2-7, with TRBD1 as a possible D gene (6 bases). The CDR3 sequence is 13 residues long. Trimming pared 6 bases from V and 9 bases from J, leaving 21 bases between. The V gene's germline CDR1 is DFQATT and CDR2 SNEGSKA (reference sequence). The CDR3 region has the DNA TGCAGTGCCGACGGATCAGGGGTTAACGCGCAGTACTTC. It is translated as CSADGSGVNAQYF.

This clonotype has a count of ten or more. The rearrangement joins TRBV20-1 to TRBJ2-1; D is undetermined. Germline V CDR1 and CDR2: DFQATT, SNEGSKA (reference sequence). CDR3 size: 15 residues. Trimming took off 6 bases at V and 0 bases at J, with 15 bases between the two ends. CDR3 loop: CSASRSLSSYNEQFF. The CDR3 DNA is TGCAGTGCCAGCCGCTCCTTGAGCTCCTACAATGAGCAGTTCTTC.

This chain links TRBV5-4 with TRBJ2-3, with D uncertain. CDR1 SGHNT and CDR2 YYREEE come from the germline V gene (reference sequence). CDR3 size: 14 residues. The V gene lost 4 bases and the J gene lost 11 bases, with 20 bases spanning the gap. This CDR3 reads CASSGPRGKPKQYF. The CDR3 bases are TGTGCCAGCAGCGGACCCCGAGGAAAACCAAAGCAGTATTTT.

A note on this clonotype: Mismatch with germline at one junction end may stem from a read error. V and J are TRBV6-5 and TRBJ2-1; 7 bases map to TRBD2. The V gene's germline CDR1 is MNHEY and CDR2 SVGAGI. The CDR3 length is 15 residues. The CDR3 region has the DNA TGTGCCAGCAGTCACTCGGGGACTAACTACAATGAGCAGTTCTTC. This codes for CASSHSGTNYNEQFF.

A note on this clonotype: A much larger clone differs from this one at a single base, so this may be a read error. V and J are TRBV12-3 or TRBV12-4 and TRBJ1-5; D might be TRBD1 (5 bases). This CDR3 has 15 residues. Trimming left V 7 bases short and J 4 bases short, with 17 bases between. The CDR3: CASIDGAKRNQPQHF. The CDR3 nucleotides read TGTGCCAGCATTGACGGGGCTAAACGGAATCAGCCCCAGCATTTT.

V usage is TRBV10-3 and J usage is TRBJ2-3, with TRBD2 matching over 12 bases. The CDR3 contains 15 residues. The germline V gene encodes CDR1 ENHRY and CDR2 SYGVKD. V was pared by 6 bases and J by 5 bases, with 6 bases of the junction left unmatched. CDR3 sequence reads: CAIRASGGAGDTQYF. CDR3 DNA: TGTGCCATCAGGGCTAGCGGGGGGGCCGGAGATACGCAGTATTTT.

This clonotype was seen ten or more times. The CDR3, as DNA: TGTGCCAGCAGTGGTAGGCAAGAGACCCAGTACTTC. It specifies CASSGRQETQYF. The rearrangement uses TRBV2 and TRBJ2-5; no firm D call. CDR3 length: 12 residues. In germline, CDR1 is SNHLY, CDR2 FYNNEI. V was pared by 4 bases and J by 2 bases, with 5 bases between.

The rearrangement uses TRBV28 and TRBJ2-7, with a tentative D call TRBD1 (6 bases). CDR1 and CDR2 (germline): MDHEN, SYDVKM. The CDR3 consists of 13 residues. With 8 bases removed from V and 4 bases from J, the gap between germline ends came to 15 bases. The CDR3 reads CASVGQLTYEQYF. CDR3 DNA: TGTGCCAGCGTCGGACAGCTGACTTACGAGCAGTACTTC.

V gene TRBV7-8 combines with J gene TRBJ1-5; D gene uncertain. V was pared by 6 bases and J by 1 base, with 10 bases between. The CDR3 covers 14 residues. Germline V gene lookup returns CDR1 SGHVS and CDR2 FQNEAQ. CDR3 amino acids: CASSADGSNQPQHF. The CDR3 DNA sequence: TGTGCCAGCAGTGCCGACGGCAGCAATCAGCCCCAGCATTTT.

Concerning this clonotype itself: Since a much larger clone is just one base distant, this may be a read error. The final CDR3 position lacks the conserved phenylalanine or tryptophan, pointing to a likely read error. The chain employs TRBV2 and TRBJ2-3, with TRBD2 identical over 10 bases. J gave up 3 bases and V 7 bases, and 4 bases lay outside the gene matches. The CDR3 contains 14 residues. Germline lookup yields CDR1 SNHLY and CDR2 FYNNEI. Here the CDR3 DNA reads TGTGCCAGCAAGAGAGCGGGGGGGACAGATACGCAGTATTGT. Its protein is CASKRAGGTDTQYC.

In regard to this clonotype: An end of the junction differs from the germline gene, which may be a read error. The chain joins TRBV20-1 to TRBJ2-5, with D uncertain. Germline V CDR1 and CDR2: DFQATT, SNEGSKA (reference sequence). The CDR3 contains 13 residues. As DNA, the CDR3 is TGCTGTGCTGGAAGCCAATACCAAGAGACCCAGTACTTC. Protein: CCAGSQYQETQYF.

At least ten counts were recorded for this clonotype. The rearrangement joins TRBV24-1 to TRBJ1-4; D gene ambiguous. V lost 9 bases and J 7 bases, leaving 17 bases between the germline ends. The CDR3 is made up of 14 amino acids. CDR1 is KGHDR, CDR2 SFDVKD, per germline. The CDR3 DNA follows: TGTGCCACCTCCTCAGGTGCCGGGGTTGAAAAACTGTTTTTT. It encodes CATSSGAGVEKLFF.

Comments on this clonotype: Compared with germline, one end of the junction differs, possibly owing to a read error. This chain connects TRBV5-1 to TRBJ2-3; no clear D gene. The CDR3 spans 13 residues. Germline V CDR1 and CDR2: SGHRS, YFSETQ. The CDR3 loop is CASKRSSTDTQYF. The CDR3 nucleotides are TGTGCCAGCAAGCGCTCCAGCACAGATACGCAGTATTTT. Full variable domain (missing parts from reference TRBV5-1 and TRBJ2-3): KAGVTQTPRYLIKTRGQQVTLSCSPISGHRSVSWYQQTPGQGLQFLFEYFSETQRNKGNFPGRFSGRQFSNSRSEMNVSTLELGDSALYLCASKRSSTDTQYFGPGTRLTVL.

This clonotype was detected many times. The CDR3 DNA reads as TGTGCCACCAGTGACCCACCCCGGACAGGGGGCTCCTACGAGCAGTACTTC. Its translation is CATSDPPRTGGSYEQYF. The chain has TRBV24-1 and TRBJ2-7; 10 nucleotides line up with TRBD1. CDR3 size: 17 residues. V gave up 4 bases and J gave up 0 bases; unmatched junction bases: 8. CDR1 is KGHDR, CDR2 SFDVKD, per germline.

As regards this clonotype: It may be a read error: a sequence one base away is much more abundant. V gene TRBV5-4 combines with J gene TRBJ1-2; 8 bases map to TRBD1. The CDR3 is 16 residues long. The V gene's germline CDR1 is SGHNT and CDR2 YYREEE (reference sequence). The CDR3 region is CANSPSGTGVNYGYTF. CDR3 nucleotide sequence: TGTGCCAACAGCCCATCCGGGACAGGAGTTAACTATGGCTACACCTTC. Drawing the rest from reference TRBV5-4 and TRBJ1-2, the complete variable domain is ETGVTQSPTHLIKTRGQQVTLRCSSQSGHNTVSWYQQALGQGPQFIFQYYREEENGRGNFPPRFSGLQFPNYSSELNVNALELDDSALYLCANSPSGTGVNYGYTFGSGTRLTVV.